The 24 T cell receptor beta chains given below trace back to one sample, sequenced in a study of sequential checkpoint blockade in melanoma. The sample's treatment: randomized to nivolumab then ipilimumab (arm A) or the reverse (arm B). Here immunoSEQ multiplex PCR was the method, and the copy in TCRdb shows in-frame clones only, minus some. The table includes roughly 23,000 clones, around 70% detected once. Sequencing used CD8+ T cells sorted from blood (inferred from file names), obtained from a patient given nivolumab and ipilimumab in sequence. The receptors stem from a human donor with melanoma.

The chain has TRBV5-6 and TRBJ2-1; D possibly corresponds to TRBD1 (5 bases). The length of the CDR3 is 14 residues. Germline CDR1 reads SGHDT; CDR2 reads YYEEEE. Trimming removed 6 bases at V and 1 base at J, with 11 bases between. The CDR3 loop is CASTQGLSYNEQFF. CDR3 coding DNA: TGTGCCAGCACCCAGGGTCTGTCCTACAATGAGCAGTTCTTC.

The CDR3 DNA follows: TGTGCCAGCAGTTACTACGGGACAGGCTACGAGCAGTACTTC. It codes for CASSYYGTGYEQYF. The V gene is TRBV6-5, the J gene TRBJ2-7; 8 nucleotides agree with TRBD1. The CDR3 loop spans 14 amino acids. The V segment lost 1 base and the J segment 3 bases; nucleotides outside the gene matches: 2. The V gene's germline CDR1 is MNHEY and CDR2 SVGAGI.

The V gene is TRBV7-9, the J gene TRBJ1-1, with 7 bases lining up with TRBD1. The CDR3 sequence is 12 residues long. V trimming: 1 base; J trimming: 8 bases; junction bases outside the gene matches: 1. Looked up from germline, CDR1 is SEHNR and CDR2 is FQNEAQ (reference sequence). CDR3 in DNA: TGTGCCAGCAGCTTAGGGACAGGAGAAGCTTTCTTT. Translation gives CASSLGTGEAFF.

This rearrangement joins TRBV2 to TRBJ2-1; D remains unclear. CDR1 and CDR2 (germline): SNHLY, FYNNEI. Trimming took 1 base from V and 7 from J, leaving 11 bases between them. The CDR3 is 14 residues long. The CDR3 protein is CASSEGLQENEQFF. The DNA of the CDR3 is TGTGCCAGCAGTGAAGGACTCCAAGAGAATGAGCAGTTCTTC.

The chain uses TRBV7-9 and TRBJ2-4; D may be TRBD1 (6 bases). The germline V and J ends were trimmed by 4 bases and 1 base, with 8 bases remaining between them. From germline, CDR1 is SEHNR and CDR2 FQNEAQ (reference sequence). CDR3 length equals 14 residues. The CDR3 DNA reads TGTGCCAGCAGCTCAGACAGGGCCAAAAACATTCAGTACTTC. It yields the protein CASSSDRAKNIQYF.

The CDR3 DNA is TGTGCCAGCGGTATCGGCAATGAGCAGTTCTTC. Its protein is CASGIGNEQFF. The rearrangement joins TRBV9 to TRBJ2-1; D ambiguous. Germline CDR1 is SGDLS and CDR2 is YYNGEE. The CDR3 covers 11 residues. V lost 7 bases and J lost 6, with 8 bases in between.

The CDR3 region is CASSVQGAYEQYF. The CDR3 coding sequence is TGTGCCAGCAGCGTTCAGGGGGCCTACGAGCAGTACTTC. The gene calls are TRBV4-2 and TRBJ2-5, with TRBD1 matching over 7 bases. The J call may be faulty, since TRBJ2-7 better matches the DNA end. Germline V gene data show CDR1 as LGHNA and CDR2 as YNFKEQ. CDR3 length: 13 amino acids.

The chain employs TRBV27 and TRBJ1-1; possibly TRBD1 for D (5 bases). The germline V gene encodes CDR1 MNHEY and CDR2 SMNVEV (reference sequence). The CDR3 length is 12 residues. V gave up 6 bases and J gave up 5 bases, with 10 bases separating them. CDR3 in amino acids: CASSSGLTEAFF. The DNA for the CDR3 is TGTGCCAGCAGCTCAGGGCTAACTGAAGCTTTCTTT.

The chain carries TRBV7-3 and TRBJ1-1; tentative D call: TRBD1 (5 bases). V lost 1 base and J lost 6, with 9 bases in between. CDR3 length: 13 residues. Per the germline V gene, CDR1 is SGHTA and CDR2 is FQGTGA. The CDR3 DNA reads TGTGCCAGCAGCTTAAAGGGGCCGGCTGAAGCTTTCTTT. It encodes CASSLKGPAEAFF.

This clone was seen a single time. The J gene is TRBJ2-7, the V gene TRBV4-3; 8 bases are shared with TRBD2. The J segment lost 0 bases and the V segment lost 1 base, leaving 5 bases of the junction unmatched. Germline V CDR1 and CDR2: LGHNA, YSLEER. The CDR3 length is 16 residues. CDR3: CASSQVVGGGSYEQYF. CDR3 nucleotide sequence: TGCGCCAGCAGCCAAGTCGTCGGGGGGGGCTCCTACGAGCAGTACTTC.

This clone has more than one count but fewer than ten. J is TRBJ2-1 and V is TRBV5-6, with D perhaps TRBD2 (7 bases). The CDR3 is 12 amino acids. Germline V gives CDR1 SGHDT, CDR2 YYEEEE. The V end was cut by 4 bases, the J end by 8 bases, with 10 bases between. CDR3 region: CASSPGGHEQFF. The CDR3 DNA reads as TGTGCCAGCAGCCCGGGGGGCCATGAGCAGTTCTTC.

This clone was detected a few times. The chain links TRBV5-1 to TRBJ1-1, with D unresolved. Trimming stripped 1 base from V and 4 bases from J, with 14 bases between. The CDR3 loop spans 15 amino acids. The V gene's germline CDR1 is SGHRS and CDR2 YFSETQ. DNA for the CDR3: TGCGCCAGCAGCTTGAGCTTCGCCGGGAGCACTGAAGCTTTCTTT. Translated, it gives CASSLSFAGSTEAFF.

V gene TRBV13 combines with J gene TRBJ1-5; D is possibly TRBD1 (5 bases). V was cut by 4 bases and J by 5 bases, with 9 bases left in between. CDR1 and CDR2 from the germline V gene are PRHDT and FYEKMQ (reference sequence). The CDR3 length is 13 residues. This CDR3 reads CASSSGGDQPQHF. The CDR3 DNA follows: TGTGCCAGCAGCTCCGGGGGGGATCAGCCCCAGCATTTT.

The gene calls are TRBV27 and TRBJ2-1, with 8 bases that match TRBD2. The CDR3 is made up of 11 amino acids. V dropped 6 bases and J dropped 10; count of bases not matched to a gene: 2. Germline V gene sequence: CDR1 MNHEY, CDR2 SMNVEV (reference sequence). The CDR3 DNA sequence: TGTGCCAGCAGAATAGCGGGGGAGCAGTTCTTC. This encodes CASRIAGEQFF.

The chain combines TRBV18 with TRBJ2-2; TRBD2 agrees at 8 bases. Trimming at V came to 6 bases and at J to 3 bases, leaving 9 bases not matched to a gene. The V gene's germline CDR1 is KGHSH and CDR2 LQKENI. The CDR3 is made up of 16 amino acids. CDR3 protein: CASSPTSAAYTGELFF. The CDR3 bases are TGTGCCAGCTCCCCGACTAGCGCAGCCTACACCGGGGAGCTGTTTTTT.

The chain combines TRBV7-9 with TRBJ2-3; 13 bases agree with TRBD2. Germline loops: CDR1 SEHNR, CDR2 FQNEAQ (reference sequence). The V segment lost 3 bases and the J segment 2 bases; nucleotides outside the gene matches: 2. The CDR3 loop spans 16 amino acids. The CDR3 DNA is TGTGCCAGCAGCTTGGGGACTAGCGGGGTCACAGATACGCAGTATTTT. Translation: CASSLGTSGVTDTQYF. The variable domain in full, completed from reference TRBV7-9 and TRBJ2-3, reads DTGVSQNPRHKITKRGQNVTFRCDPISEHNRLYWYRQTLGQGPEFLTYFQNEAQLEKSRLLSDRFSAERPKGSFSTLEIQRTEQGDSAMYLCASSLGTSGVTDTQYFGPGTRLTVL.

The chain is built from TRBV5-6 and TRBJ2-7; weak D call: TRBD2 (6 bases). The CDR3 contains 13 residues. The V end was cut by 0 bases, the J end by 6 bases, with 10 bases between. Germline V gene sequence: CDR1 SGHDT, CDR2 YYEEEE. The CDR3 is CASSLGSGGEQYF. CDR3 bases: TGTGCCAGCAGCTTGGGATCCGGGGGCGAGCAGTACTTC.

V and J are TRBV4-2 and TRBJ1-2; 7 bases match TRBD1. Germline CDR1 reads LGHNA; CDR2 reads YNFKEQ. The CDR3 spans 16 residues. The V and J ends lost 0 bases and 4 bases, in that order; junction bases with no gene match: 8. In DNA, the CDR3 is TGTGCCAGCAGCCAAGAGACAGGGCCCGGAGGCTATGGCTACACCTTC. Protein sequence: CASSQETGPGGYGYTF.

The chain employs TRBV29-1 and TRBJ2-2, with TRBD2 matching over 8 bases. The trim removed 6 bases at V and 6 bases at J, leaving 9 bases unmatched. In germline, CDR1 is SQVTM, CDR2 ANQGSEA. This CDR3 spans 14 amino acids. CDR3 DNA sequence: TGCAGCGTCGGGGGGGGAATTGGTGCCGGGGAGCTGTTTTTT. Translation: CSVGGGIGAGELFF.

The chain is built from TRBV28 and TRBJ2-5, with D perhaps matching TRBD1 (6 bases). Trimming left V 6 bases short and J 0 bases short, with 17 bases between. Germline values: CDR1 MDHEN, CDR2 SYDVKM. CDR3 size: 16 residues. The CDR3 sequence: CASSPHQGSNQETQYF. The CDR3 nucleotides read TGTGCCAGCAGCCCCCATCAGGGGTCCAACCAAGAGACCCAGTACTTC.

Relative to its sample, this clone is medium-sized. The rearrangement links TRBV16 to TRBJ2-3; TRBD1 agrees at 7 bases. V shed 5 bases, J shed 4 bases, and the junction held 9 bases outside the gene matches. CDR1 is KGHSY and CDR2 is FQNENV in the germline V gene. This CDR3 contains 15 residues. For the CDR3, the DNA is TGTGCCAGCAGCTATTGGACAGGTTCGGCAGATACGCAGTATTTT. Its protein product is CASSYWTGSADTQYF.

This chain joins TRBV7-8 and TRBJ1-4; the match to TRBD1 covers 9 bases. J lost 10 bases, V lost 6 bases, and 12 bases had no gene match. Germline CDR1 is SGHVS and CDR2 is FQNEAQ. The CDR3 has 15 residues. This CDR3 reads CASRAGTGSTGKLFF. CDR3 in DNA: TGTGCCAGCAGAGCCGGGACAGGGAGTACGGGAAAACTGTTTTTT.

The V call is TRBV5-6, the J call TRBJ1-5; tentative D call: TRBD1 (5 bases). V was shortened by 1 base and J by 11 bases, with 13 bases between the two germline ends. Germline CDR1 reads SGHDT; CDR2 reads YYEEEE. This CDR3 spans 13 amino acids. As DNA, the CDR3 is TGTGCCAGCAGCTTGACAATGGGGGGGACCCAGCATTTT. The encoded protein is CASSLTMGGTQHF.

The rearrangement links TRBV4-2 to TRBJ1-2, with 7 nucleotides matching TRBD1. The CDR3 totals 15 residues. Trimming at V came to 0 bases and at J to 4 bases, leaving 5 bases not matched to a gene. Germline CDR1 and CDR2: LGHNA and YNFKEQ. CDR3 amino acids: CASSQERGGGYGYTF. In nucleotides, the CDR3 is TGTGCCAGCAGCCAAGAACGAGGGGGCGGCTATGGCTACACCTTC.